Included here is one T cell receptor (beta chain) sequence, with context. This sample was included in a study of T-cell reconstitution after alpha-beta-depleted transplantation in children. V lost 5 bases, J lost 3 bases, and 11 bases stayed unmatched. This CDR3 is built from 15 residues. CDR1 is DFQATT, CDR2 SNEGSKA, per germline (reference sequence). The TCRbeta library incorporated unique molecular identifiers. TCRdb re-called the PCR reads with MiXCR, one entry per CDR3 protein. The sample records around 200,000 distinct CDR3 sequences, about 6.8% being singletons. The clonotype was recovered from a human donor who donated a stem cell graft to a child with Wiskott-Aldrich syndrome. This specimen was PBMCs from the stem cell graft donor, taken from the stem cell graft. J is TRBJ2-5 and V is TRBV20-1; TRBD2 aligns across 8 bases. The CDR3 coding sequence is TGCAGTGCTGGGGTCCTCGCGGGGGGTAAAGAGACCCAGTACTTC. The encoded protein is CSAGVLAGGKETQYF.